Sequencing of this T cell receptor (beta chain) was carried out in a study of cytomegalovirus exposure and HLA in healthy donors. Study background: Early release data held roughly 90 million unique TCRs from HLA-typed donors.

The V gene's germline CDR1 is SNHLY and CDR2 FYNNEI. Trimming at V came to 6 bases and at J to 5 bases, leaving 8 bases not matched to a gene. The CDR3 is made up of 15 amino acids. Study-wide results and limits: Using a false discovery rate of 0.05, a later analysis showed that approximately 18,000 TCR beta sequences were associated with HLA alleles. In a later analysis, TCR association rates varied by HLA locus: DRB1 most, HLA-C fewest.

Use of 60 Vbeta and 13 Jbeta primers characterized the PCR. Data came from immunoSEQ multiplex PCR; TCRdb stores just in-frame clones and leaves some out. The sample's table shows around 46,000 clones. For this clone: Its specificity is unknown.

The sample comprised PBMCs. This chain connects TRBV2 to TRBJ2-2, with 8 bases matching TRBD2. The clonotype originates from a woman in her forties in good health and CMV-seronegative. The CDR3, as DNA: TGTGCCAGCAGAGGTTTTAGCGGGGAGACCGGGGAGCTGTTTTTT. Its translation is CASRGFSGETGELFF.